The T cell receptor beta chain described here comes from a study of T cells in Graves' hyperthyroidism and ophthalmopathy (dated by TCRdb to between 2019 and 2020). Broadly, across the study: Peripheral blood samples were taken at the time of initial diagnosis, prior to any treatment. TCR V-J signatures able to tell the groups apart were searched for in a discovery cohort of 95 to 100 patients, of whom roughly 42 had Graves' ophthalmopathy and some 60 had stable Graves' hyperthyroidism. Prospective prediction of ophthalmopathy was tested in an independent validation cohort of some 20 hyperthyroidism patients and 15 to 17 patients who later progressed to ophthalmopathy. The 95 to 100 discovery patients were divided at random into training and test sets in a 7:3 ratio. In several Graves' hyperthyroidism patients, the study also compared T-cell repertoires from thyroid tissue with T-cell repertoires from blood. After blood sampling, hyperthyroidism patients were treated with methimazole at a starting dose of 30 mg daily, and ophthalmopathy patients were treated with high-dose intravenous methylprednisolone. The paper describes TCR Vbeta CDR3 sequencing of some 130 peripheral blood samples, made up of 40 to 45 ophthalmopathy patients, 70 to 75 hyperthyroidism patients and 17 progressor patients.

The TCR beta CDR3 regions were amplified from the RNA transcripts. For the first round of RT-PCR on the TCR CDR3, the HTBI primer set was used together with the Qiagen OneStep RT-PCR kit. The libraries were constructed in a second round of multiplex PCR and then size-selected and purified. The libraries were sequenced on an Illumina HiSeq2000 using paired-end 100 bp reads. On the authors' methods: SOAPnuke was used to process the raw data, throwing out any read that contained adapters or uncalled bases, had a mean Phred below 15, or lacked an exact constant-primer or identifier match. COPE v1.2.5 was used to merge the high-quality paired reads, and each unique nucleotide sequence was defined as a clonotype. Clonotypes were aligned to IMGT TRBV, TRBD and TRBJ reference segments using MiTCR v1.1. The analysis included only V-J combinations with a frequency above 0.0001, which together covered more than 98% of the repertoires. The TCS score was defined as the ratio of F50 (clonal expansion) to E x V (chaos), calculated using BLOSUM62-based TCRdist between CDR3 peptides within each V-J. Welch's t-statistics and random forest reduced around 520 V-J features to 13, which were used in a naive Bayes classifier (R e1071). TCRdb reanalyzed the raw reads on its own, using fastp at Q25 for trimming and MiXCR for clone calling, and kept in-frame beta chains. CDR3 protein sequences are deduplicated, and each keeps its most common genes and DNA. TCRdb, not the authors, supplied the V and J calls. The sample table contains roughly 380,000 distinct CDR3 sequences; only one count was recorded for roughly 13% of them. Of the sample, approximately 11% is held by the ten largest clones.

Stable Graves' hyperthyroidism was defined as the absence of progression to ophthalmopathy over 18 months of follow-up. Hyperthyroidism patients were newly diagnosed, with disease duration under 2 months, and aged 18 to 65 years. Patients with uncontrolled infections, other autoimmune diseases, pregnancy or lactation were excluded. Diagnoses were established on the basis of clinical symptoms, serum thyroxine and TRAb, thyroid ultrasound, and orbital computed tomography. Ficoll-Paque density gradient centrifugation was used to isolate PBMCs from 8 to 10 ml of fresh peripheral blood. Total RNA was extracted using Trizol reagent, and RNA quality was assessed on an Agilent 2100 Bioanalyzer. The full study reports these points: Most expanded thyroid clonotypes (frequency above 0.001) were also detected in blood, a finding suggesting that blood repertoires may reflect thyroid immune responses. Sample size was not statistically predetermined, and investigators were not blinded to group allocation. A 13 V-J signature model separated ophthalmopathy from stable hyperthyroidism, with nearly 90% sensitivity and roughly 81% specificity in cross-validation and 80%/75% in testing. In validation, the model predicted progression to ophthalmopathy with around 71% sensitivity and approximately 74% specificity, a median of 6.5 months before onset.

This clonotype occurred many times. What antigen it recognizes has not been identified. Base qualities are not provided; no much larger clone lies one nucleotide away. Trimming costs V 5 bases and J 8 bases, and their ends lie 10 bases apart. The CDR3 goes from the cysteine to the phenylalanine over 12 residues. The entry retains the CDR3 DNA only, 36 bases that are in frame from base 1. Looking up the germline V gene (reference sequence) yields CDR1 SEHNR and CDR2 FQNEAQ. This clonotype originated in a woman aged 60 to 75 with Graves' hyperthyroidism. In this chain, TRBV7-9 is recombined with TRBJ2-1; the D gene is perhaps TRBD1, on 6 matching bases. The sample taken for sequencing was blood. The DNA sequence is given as TGTGCCAGCAGCCTCAGGGGTGATGAGCAGTTCTTC. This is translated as CASSLRGDEQFF.